These 28 T cell receptor beta chains came from one sample sequenced in a study of human T cells and chemical hapten exposure. Time point denoted: patch test 2, 6 weeks after DPC sensitization. The treatment is: therapeutic diphenylcyclopropenone sensitization with weekly scalp DPC. Each CDR3 protein is one row after TCRdb ran MiXCR on the RACE reads. Of around 360,000 distinct CDR3 sequences in the sample, around 6% are singletons; the top ten hold 4.5% to 6%. Source: whole blood, taken in connection with sensitization to the hapten diphenylcyclopropenone (DPC). These receptors all come from a woman aged 18-30 years with alopecia areata. Some clones in this sample may be carry-over from other donors' samples.

This clonotype has a handful of counts. The rearrangement uses TRBV5-5 and TRBJ2-7; no clear D gene. The germline gives CDR1 SGHKS, CDR2 YYEKEE (reference sequence). V lost 4 bases, J lost 0 bases, and 20 bases lay in between. This CDR3 is built from 17 residues. This CDR3 is CASSPVTPAAYSYEQYF. DNA for the CDR3: TGTGCCAGCAGCCCAGTCACGCCGGCGGCTTACTCCTACGAGCAGTACTTC.

This clonotype appeared many times. The J gene is TRBJ2-2, the V gene TRBV4-1; 8 nucleotides align to TRBD1. CDR3 size: 17 residues. Per germline, CDR1 MGHRA and CDR2 YSYEKL. The trim removed 0 bases at V and 6 bases at J, leaving 9 bases unmatched. The CDR3 protein is CASSQDGRSGGAGELFF. CDR3 sequence (DNA): TGCGCCAGCAGCCAAGATGGGCGATCAGGGGGCGCCGGGGAGCTGTTTTTT.

This clonotype was detected a few times. In DNA form, the CDR3 reads TGTGCCAGCAGTGAAGCCGCCGGGACAGGAGTCGCAGATACGCAGTATTTT. The encoded protein is CASSEAAGTGVADTQYF. This sequence joins TRBV6-1 and TRBJ2-3, with 8 bases aligning to TRBD1. This CDR3 has 17 amino acids. Germline CDR1 is MNHNS and CDR2 is SASEGT. V lost 0 bases, J lost 4 bases, and 9 bases stayed unmatched.

The sample holds a few counts of this clonotype. At one of its ends the junction is not consistent with the germline gene, which may arise from a read error. The chain couples TRBV3-1 to TRBJ2-3, with D unclear. The CDR3 spans 11 residues. Germline CDR1 is LGHDT and CDR2 is YNNKEL (reference sequence). The DNA of the CDR3 is TGTGCCAGCACCCAAGAGGATACGCAGTATTTT. Its protein product is CASTQEDTQYF.

This clonotype was detected many times. The genes are TRBV12-3 or TRBV12-4 and TRBJ1-1; TRBD1 is a possible D gene (6 bases). The CDR3 runs 15 residues. V was shortened by 7 bases and J by 2 bases, with 17 bases between the two germline ends. Here the CDR3 reads CASTLRGQINTEAFF. The CDR3 DNA reads TGTGCCAGCACCCTACGCGGACAGATCAACACTGAAGCTTTCTTT.

This clonotype was recorded at least ten times. V usage is TRBV4-3 and J usage is TRBJ1-1; D not resolved. The V gene's germline CDR1 is LGHNA and CDR2 YSLEER. This CDR3 spans 14 amino acids. V was trimmed by 0 bases and J by 6 bases, leaving 11 bases between them. CDR3 in DNA: TGCGCCAGCAGCCAAGAGCTGACAAGGGCTGAAGCTTTCTTT. It is translated as CASSQELTRAEAFF.

The V gene is TRBV6-1, the J gene TRBJ2-3, with 9 bases identical to TRBD2. Germline CDR1 is MNHNS and CDR2 is SASEGT. The CDR3 spans 15 residues. V shed 3 bases, J shed 4 bases, and the junction held 5 bases outside the gene matches. CDR3 nucleotide sequence: TGTGCCAGCAGTGATTTAGCGGGGGTACCAGATACGCAGTATTTT. It is translated as CASSDLAGVPDTQYF.

This clonotype was detected ten times or more. The V and J genes are TRBV7-2 and TRBJ1-5; 8 bases are shared with TRBD1. The CDR3 is 15 residues long. Germline CDR1 SGHTA, CDR2 FQGNSA. With V trimmed by 4 bases and J by 5 bases, 7 bases remained unmatched. CDR3: CASSSQGAADQPQHF. DNA for the CDR3: TGTGCCAGCAGCTCCCAGGGGGCGGCAGATCAGCCCCAGCATTTT. The full variable domain, its missing parts supplied by reference TRBV7-2 and TRBJ1-5, is GAGVSQSPSNKVTEKGKDVELRCDPISGHTALYWYRQSLGQGLEFLIYFQGNSAPDKSGLPSDRFSAERTGGSVSTLTIQRTQQEDSAVYLCASSSQGAADQPQHFGDGTRLSIL.

This clonotype showed up many times. Written as DNA, the CDR3 is TGTGCCACCAGCAGAGATTTAAGGGTCGGGAGAGGGAACACTGAAGCTTTCTTT. Protein sequence: CATSRDLRVGRGNTEAFF. The genes are TRBV15 and TRBJ1-1; D remains unclear. Germline V gene data show CDR1 as LNHNV and CDR2 as YYDKDF (reference sequence). The CDR3 is made up of 18 amino acids. With 0 bases removed from V and 1 base from J, the gap between germline ends came to 18 bases.

This sequence joins TRBV7-9 and TRBJ1-1; tentative D call: TRBD1 (5 bases). Trimming shortened V by 4 bases and J by 3 bases, and 9 bases separated the two germline ends. The CDR3 runs to 13 residues. CDR1 and CDR2 (germline): SEHNR, FQNEAQ (reference sequence). The CDR3 bases are TGTGCCAGCAGCTGGGGGTCAGACACTGAAGCTTTCTTT. Its protein is CASSWGSDTEAFF.

This clonotype came up many times. The chain recombines TRBV5-1 with TRBJ2-1, with TRBD2 identical over 9 bases. The CDR3 sequence is 16 residues long. V lost 3 bases to trimming and J lost 7 bases; unmatched junction nucleotides: 11. Germline lookup yields CDR1 SGHRS and CDR2 YFSETQ. The CDR3 sequence is CASSWSGGSVANEQFF. CDR3 bases: TGCGCCAGCAGCTGGAGCGGGGGGTCCGTTGCGAATGAGCAGTTCTTC.

In its sample, this clonotype was seen a few times. The DNA for the CDR3 is TGTGCCAGCAGCGTAGGGACCGGACAGGAGCCCTATGGCTACACCTTC. This codes for CASSVGTGQEPYGYTF. The gene calls are TRBV9 and TRBJ1-2; the match to TRBD1 covers 7 bases. Trimming at V came to 0 bases and at J to 4 bases, leaving 9 bases not matched to a gene. The CDR3 spans 16 residues. Germline V gene sequence: CDR1 SGDLS, CDR2 YYNGEE.

The sample holds many counts of this clonotype. The CDR3 region is CASSLGSYEQYF. CDR3 nucleotide sequence: TGTGCCAGCAGCTTAGGAAGTTACGAGCAGTACTTC. V gene TRBV28 combines with J gene TRBJ2-7; D gene ambiguous. This CDR3 is 12 amino acids long. Germline V gene sequence: CDR1 MDHEN, CDR2 SYDVKM. With 6 bases removed from V and 4 bases from J, the gap between germline ends came to 10 bases.

The chain recombines TRBV20-1 with TRBJ2-7; 9 bases agree with TRBD1. CDR3 length equals 13 residues. CDR1 and CDR2 from the germline V gene are DFQATT and SNEGSKA (reference sequence). The V segment lost 5 bases and the J segment 5 bases; nucleotides outside the gene matches: 7. CDR3 residues: CSAPDRGGHEQYF. The CDR3 bases are TGCAGTGCTCCGGACAGGGGAGGCCACGAGCAGTACTTC.

V gene TRBV6-6 combines with J gene TRBJ1-4; D possibly corresponds to TRBD1 (6 bases). Germline V gene sequence: CDR1 MNHNY, CDR2 SVGAGI (reference sequence). Trimming left V 2 bases short and J 5 bases short, with 12 bases between. This CDR3 contains 15 residues. CDR3 in amino acids: CASSYGGAGNEKLFF. CDR3 coding DNA: TGTGCCAGCAGTTACGGGGGGGCTGGGAATGAAAAACTGTTTTTT.

This clonotype was observed at least ten times. The V call is TRBV25-1, the J call TRBJ2-5, with 7 bases that match TRBD2. There are 15 residues in the CDR3. V lost 6 bases, J lost 1 base, and 8 bases stayed unmatched. The germline CDR1 and CDR2 sequences are MGHDK and SYGVNS. As DNA, the CDR3 is TGTGCCAGCAGCGGGGGACTAAGCGCCCAAGAGACCCAGTACTTC. It encodes CASSGGLSAQETQYF.

This clonotype was seen repeatedly, ten times or more. The genes are TRBV27 and TRBJ1-2; unclear D gene. Deletions cut 2 bases from V and 4 bases from J, with 11 bases between. In germline, CDR1 is MNHEY, CDR2 SMNVEV (reference sequence). The length of the CDR3 is 14 residues. The CDR3 spells CASSLVGEGYGYTF. The CDR3 nucleotides are TGTGCCAGCAGTTTAGTGGGAGAGGGCTATGGCTACACCTTC.

The sample holds many counts of this clonotype. V gene TRBV12-3 or TRBV12-4 combines with J gene TRBJ1-1; D is unresolved. Trimming cost V 6 bases and J 4 bases, with 12 bases left between them. This CDR3 contains 13 residues. CDR3 in DNA: TGTGCCAGCAGCCCCGTGCGTGGCACTGAAGCTTTCTTT. Protein: CASSPVRGTEAFF.

This rearrangement joins TRBV6-2 or TRBV6-3 to TRBJ2-4; 8 bases agree with TRBD1. This CDR3 spans 15 amino acids. In germline, CDR1 is MNHEY, CDR2 SVGEGT. V lost 2 bases, J lost 5 bases, and 5 bases stayed unmatched. CDR3 bases: TGTGCCAGCAGTTACGTTCCAGGGGGCGAAAACATTCAGTACTTC. Its translation: CASSYVPGGENIQYF.

The V gene is TRBV2, the J gene TRBJ2-7; TRBD2 matches 9 bases. CDR3 length equals 14 residues. Germline CDR1 and CDR2: SNHLY and FYNNEI. V shed 5 bases, J shed 2 bases, and the junction held 4 bases outside the gene matches. CDR3 in DNA: TGTGCCAGCAGTTTGAGCGGGGGGCCCTACGAGCAGTACTTC. This translates into CASSLSGGPYEQYF.

This clonotype has ten or more counts. This chain joins TRBV29-1 and TRBJ1-1, with D possibly TRBD1 on 5 matching bases. Germline lookup yields CDR1 SQVTM and CDR2 ANQGSEA. The CDR3 has 11 residues. V was cut by 4 bases and J by 8 bases, with 11 bases left in between. In DNA form, the CDR3 reads TGCAGCGTTGGGGGGGGATTAGAAGCTTTCTTT. It is translated as CSVGGGLEAFF.

In its sample, this clonotype was seen many times. The chain employs TRBV12-3 or TRBV12-4 and TRBJ2-1; TRBD1 matches 7 bases. With 5 bases clipped from V and 1 base from J, the junction kept 5 bases outside the gene matches. This CDR3 spans 15 amino acids. The CDR3 nucleotides read TGTGCCAGCAGTCCCAACAGGGGTTCCTACAATGAGCAGTTCTTC. Translated, it gives CASSPNRGSYNEQFF.

This clonotype appeared many times. This chain joins TRBV4-3 and TRBJ1-3; D gene ambiguous. The CDR3 loop spans 13 amino acids. Per the germline V gene, CDR1 is LGHNA and CDR2 is YSLEER. The V end was cut by 5 bases, the J end by 7 bases, with 12 bases between. The CDR3 sequence: CASSYTGRNTIYF. DNA for the CDR3: TGCGCCAGCAGCTATACCGGTCGTAACACCATATATTTT.

The chain combines TRBV6-5 with TRBJ1-5, with unresolved D. The CDR3 is 13 amino acids. V was shortened by 6 bases and J by 3 bases, with 9 bases between the two germline ends. The germline CDR1 and CDR2 sequences are MNHEY and SVGAGI. This chain's CDR3 is CASSPYANQPQHF. The CDR3 DNA reads as TGTGCCAGCAGCCCCTACGCCAATCAGCCCCAGCATTTT.

The genes are TRBV5-1 and TRBJ1-3; no firm D call. Germline V gene lookup returns CDR1 SGHRS and CDR2 YFSETQ. The CDR3 length is 15 residues. Trimming took 0 bases from V and 5 from J, leaving 12 bases between them. The CDR3 reads CASSLGPHKRNTIYF. CDR3 nucleotide sequence: TGCGCCAGCAGCTTGGGGCCACACAAAAGAAACACCATATATTTT.

In its sample, this clonotype was seen many times. The chain carries TRBV12-3 or TRBV12-4 and TRBJ1-4; TRBD1 is a possible D gene (5 bases). The CDR3 sequence is 15 residues long. The V and J ends lost 5 bases and 3 bases respectively, with 13 bases between them. CDR3 sequence: CASSAWDGPNEKLFF. The DNA for the CDR3 is TGTGCCAGCAGTGCCTGGGACGGACCTAATGAAAAACTGTTTTTT.

This clonotype was found many times. V usage is TRBV12-3 or TRBV12-4 and J usage is TRBJ2-3; D gene uncertain. Trimming took off 3 bases at V and 0 bases at J, with 10 bases between the two ends. The CDR3 length is 15 residues. The CDR3 DNA sequence: TGTGCCAGCAGTTTCAACGCCCCTAGCACAGATACGCAGTATTTT. It is translated as CASSFNAPSTDTQYF.

The table lists this clonotype with many counts. The J gene is TRBJ1-4, the V gene TRBV2; possibly TRBD1 for D (6 bases). V was shortened by 10 bases and J by 5 bases, with 11 bases between the two germline ends. Germline CDR1 SNHLY, CDR2 FYNNEI. The CDR3 length is 12 residues. CDR3 bases: TGTGCCACTAGGGGGGAGAATGAAAAACTGTTTTTT. Protein: CATRGENEKLFF.